Below, 27 T cell receptor beta chains from the same sample are listed, as sequenced in a study of control samples from healthy donors and cancer patients. Only in-frame clones appear in the TCRdb table, and some are missing; sequencing was by immunoSEQ multiplex PCR. The repertoire has under 85,000 clones, 84% of them found once; the top ten carry approximately 10%. The sequencing input was PBMCs. The receptors shown here come from a man between 60 and 75 years old with head and neck cancer.

The rearrangement uses TRBV5-8 and TRBJ1-1, with 12 bases matching TRBD1. The V segment lost 7 bases and the J segment 4 bases; nucleotides outside the gene matches: 14. The CDR3 covers 17 residues. Germline loops: CDR1 SGHTS, CDR2 YDEGEE. Here the CDR3 reads CASLQGGQGAWVTEAFF. The CDR3, as DNA: TGTGCCAGCCTCCAGGGGGGACAGGGGGCTTGGGTCACTGAAGCTTTCTTT. Drawing the rest from reference TRBV5-8 and TRBJ1-1, the complete variable domain is EAGVTQSPTHLIKTRGQQATLRCSPISGHTSVYWYQQALGLGLQFLLWYDEGEERNRGNFPPRFSGRQFPNYSSELNVNALELEDSALYLCASLQGGQGAWVTEAFFGQGTRLTVV.

This clone was found once. The V call is TRBV18, the J call TRBJ1-2; possible D gene TRBD1, 5 bases. The V end was cut by 3 bases, the J end by 0 bases, with 14 bases between. The CDR3 is made up of 16 amino acids. CDR1 is KGHSH, CDR2 LQKENI, per germline. This CDR3 is CASSPMGGTANYGYTF. The CDR3 DNA sequence: TGTGCCAGCTCACCTATGGGAGGGACTGCTAACTATGGCTACACCTTC.

The rearrangement links TRBV27 to TRBJ2-1; either TRBD1 or TRBD2 may fit D (5 bases each). From germline, CDR1 is MNHEY and CDR2 SMNVEV (reference sequence). The CDR3 covers 11 residues. The V end was cut by 9 bases, the J end by 9 bases, with 12 bases between. CDR3 in DNA: TGTGCCAGTCAAAGAGGGGCTGAGCAGTTCTTC. This encodes CASQRGAEQFF.

The chain joins TRBV19 to TRBJ1-1; D not certain. Trimming shortened V by 7 bases and J by 4 bases, and 13 bases separated the two germline ends. Germline V lookup: CDR1 LNHDA, CDR2 SQIVND (reference sequence). CDR3 size: 13 residues. CDR3 loop: CASTPHVRTEAFF. The CDR3 bases are TGTGCCAGTACCCCCCATGTACGCACTGAAGCTTTCTTT.

The rearrangement joins TRBV5-1 to TRBJ1-4; TRBD1 aligns across 12 bases. The V gene's germline CDR1 is SGHRS and CDR2 YFSETQ. CDR3 length: 15 residues. V lost 3 bases to trimming and J lost 6 bases; unmatched junction nucleotides: 3. As DNA, the CDR3 is TGCGCCAGCAGCTGGGGGGACAGGGGGCATGAAAAACTGTTTTTT. Its translation: CASSWGDRGHEKLFF.

On this clone: This CDR3 is also generated by other DNA sequences in the sample. The chain is built from TRBV7-9 and TRBJ2-7; D gene uncertain. The CDR3 has 13 residues. Per germline, CDR1 SEHNR and CDR2 FQNEAQ (reference sequence). V was clipped by 3 bases and J by 3 bases, with 9 bases between them. The CDR3 protein is CASSLTPYYEQYF. The CDR3 DNA sequence: TGTGCCAGCAGCTTGACCCCTTACTACGAGCAGTACTTC.

In its sample, this clone was seen once. The V gene is TRBV29-1, the J gene TRBJ1-5; 7 nucleotides match TRBD1. The V segment lost 6 bases and the J segment 7 bases; nucleotides outside the gene matches: 9. The germline CDR1 and CDR2 sequences are SQVTM and ANQGSEA. The CDR3 is 13 amino acids. Written as DNA, the CDR3 is TGCAGCGTCCGGGACAGAGGAGGCCAGCCCCAGCATTTT. Translated, it gives CSVRDRGGQPQHF.

The CDR3 nucleotides are TGTGCAAGTCGCTTAGAAAACAGGGGATCCCCTGAAGCTTTCTTT. Protein sequence: CASRLENRGSPEAFF. The gene calls are TRBV12-2 and TRBJ1-1; the DNA was not compared with TRBD1, the D call given in the table. TRBV12-2 is classified as a pseudogene. The CDR3 has 15 residues.

This chain connects TRBV27 to TRBJ2-3, with D possibly TRBD1 on 5 matching bases. Germline V gene sequence: CDR1 MNHEY, CDR2 SMNVEV (reference sequence). Trimming cost V 6 bases and J 4 bases, with 17 bases left between them. The CDR3 totals 15 residues. CDR3 sequence: CASRGSGSGPDTQYF. CDR3 sequence (DNA): TGTGCCAGCAGAGGATCAGGGTCTGGGCCAGATACGCAGTATTTT.

The J gene is TRBJ2-7, the V gene TRBV29-1; D call uncertain. CDR1 SQVTM and CDR2 ANQGSEA come from the germline V gene. With 1 base removed from V and 3 bases from J, the gap between germline ends came to 7 bases. The CDR3 loop spans 12 amino acids. CDR3 protein: CSVEVRNYEQYF. The DNA for the CDR3 is TGCAGCGTTGAAGTAAGAAACTACGAGCAGTACTTC.

The chain uses TRBV18 and TRBJ1-3, with unresolved D. Germline V gene sequence: CDR1 KGHSH, CDR2 LQKENI. Deletions cut 3 bases from V and 0 bases from J, with 9 bases between. The CDR3 has 15 amino acids. The CDR3: CASSPQDGSGNTIYF. The CDR3 coding sequence is TGTGCCAGCTCACCGCAGGACGGCTCTGGAAACACCATATATTTT.

This rearrangement joins TRBV5-1 to TRBJ1-4, with a weak D call TRBD1 (5 bases). In germline, CDR1 is SGHRS, CDR2 YFSETQ. The CDR3 length is 16 residues. Trimming pared 4 bases from V and 0 bases from J, leaving 13 bases between. The DNA for the CDR3 is TGCGCCAGCAGCCTCGGGACGGGACCAACTAATGAAAAACTGTTTTTT. This translates into CASSLGTGPTNEKLFF.

The chain uses TRBV6-2 or TRBV6-3 and TRBJ2-1; D unresolved. From germline, CDR1 is MNHEY and CDR2 SVGEGT. This CDR3 contains 14 residues. Between the trimmed V and J ends, which lost 4 bases and 8 bases, there was a span of 15 bases. As DNA, the CDR3 is TGTGCCAGCAGTTCGTTTACGTTTCGGGATGAGCAGTTCTTC. Translated, it gives CASSSFTFRDEQFF.

The chain has TRBV7-6 and TRBJ2-7; 8 nucleotides align to TRBD2. Germline V gives CDR1 SGHVS, CDR2 FNYEAQ. The CDR3 has 14 amino acids. V trimming: 5 bases; J trimming: 0 bases; junction bases outside the gene matches: 3. The CDR3 DNA follows: TGTGCCAGCAGCCCCGGGACTAGCTCCTACGAGCAGTACTTC. The encoded protein is CASSPGTSSYEQYF.

Turning to this clone: At the DNA level, this CDR3 is encoded by other sequences in the same sample as well. This CDR3 is CASSRGGELFF. Written as DNA, the CDR3 is TGTGCCAGTAGTCGGGGCGGGGAGCTGTTTTTT. The gene calls are TRBV19 and TRBJ2-2; possibly TRBD2 for D (5 bases). V was pared by 5 bases and J by 7 bases, with 5 bases between. The CDR3 has 11 residues. CDR1 is LNHDA and CDR2 is SQIVND in the germline V gene (reference sequence). Variable domain in full (rest from reference TRBV19 and TRBJ2-2): DGGITQSPKYLFRKEGQNVTLSCEQNLNHDAMYWYRQDPGQGLRLIYYSQIVNDFQKGDIAEGYSVSREKKESFPLTVTSAQKNPTAFYLCASSRGGELFFGEGSRLTVL.

The V call is TRBV19, the J call TRBJ2-7; 12 nucleotides align to TRBD2. This CDR3 is 16 amino acids long. Trimming cost V 5 bases and J 2 bases; bases outside gene matches: 7. Germline lookup yields CDR1 LNHDA and CDR2 SQIVND (reference sequence). Here the CDR3 reads CASSSQTSGGTYEQYF. As DNA, the CDR3 is TGTGCCAGTAGTTCCCAGACTAGCGGGGGAACCTACGAGCAGTACTTC.

The gene calls are TRBV28 and TRBJ2-4; 7 nucleotides agree with TRBD1. From germline, CDR1 is MDHEN and CDR2 SYDVKM. The ends lost 7 bases at V and 6 bases at J; junction bases unmatched: 9. The CDR3 extends over 14 amino acids. The CDR3 nucleotides are TGTGCCAGCACCTCACAGGGGTTGGGAAACATTCAGTACTTC. Encoded protein: CASTSQGLGNIQYF. Looking up the rest from reference TRBV28 and TRBJ2-4 gives the full variable domain: DVKVTQSSRYLVKRTGEKVFLECVQDMDHENMFWYRQDPGLGLRLIYFSYDVKMKEKGDIPEGYSVSREKKERFSLILESASTNQTSMYLCASTSQGLGNIQYFGAGTRLSVL.

The DNA of the CDR3 is TGTGCCAGCAGCCAAGAGAGGTACCAAGAGACCCAGTACTTC. Its translation is CASSQERYQETQYF. V usage is TRBV4-2 and J usage is TRBJ2-5, with no clear D. CDR1 and CDR2 from the germline V gene are LGHNA and YNFKEQ. Trimming stripped 0 bases from V and 0 bases from J, with 5 bases between. There are 14 residues in the CDR3.

This rearrangement joins TRBV4-1 to TRBJ2-3; the D gene could be TRBD1 or TRBD2 (5 bases each). The length of the CDR3 is 14 residues. With 5 bases removed from V and 4 bases from J, the gap between germline ends came to 13 bases. From germline, CDR1 is MGHRA and CDR2 YSYEKL. DNA of the CDR3: TGCGCCAGCAGCTTACTAGGGGTGGCAGATACGCAGTATTTT. Protein product: CASSLLGVADTQYF.

J is TRBJ1-6 and V is TRBV5-5; TRBD1 agrees at 9 bases. Per the germline V gene, CDR1 is SGHKS and CDR2 is YYEKEE (reference sequence). Trimming removed 4 bases from V and 7 bases from J; junction bases left unmatched: 15. The CDR3 has 18 residues. The CDR3 sequence is CASSQGPRTGVGNSPLHF. The CDR3 DNA reads TGTGCCAGCAGCCAAGGGCCCCGGACAGGGGTAGGGAATTCACCCCTCCACTTT.

This chain joins TRBV24-1 and TRBJ1-2; 7 bases fit TRBD1. Germline loops: CDR1 KGHDR, CDR2 SFDVKD. V lost 3 bases to trimming and J lost 8 bases; unmatched junction nucleotides: 8. The CDR3 loop spans 14 amino acids. The CDR3, as DNA: TGTGCCACCAGTGATGGGGGACAGCAAGGGGGCTACACCTTC. It encodes CATSDGGQQGGYTF.

This clone appeared a single time. The DNA for the CDR3 is TGCGCCAGCAGCTTGGGGGGACGGATGAACACTGAAGCTTTCTTT. Translated, it gives CASSLGGRMNTEAFF. V usage is TRBV5-1 and J usage is TRBJ1-1, with D possibly being TRBD1 (5 bases). Looked up from germline, CDR1 is SGHRS and CDR2 is YFSETQ. Deletions cut 0 bases from V and 0 bases from J, with 9 bases between. The CDR3 is 15 amino acids.

This rearrangement joins TRBV18 to TRBJ2-7, with D maybe TRBD1 (5 bases). Germline values: CDR1 KGHSH, CDR2 LQKENI. The length of the CDR3 is 16 residues. V lost 2 bases and J 3 bases, leaving 17 bases between the germline ends. The CDR3 spells CASSPFGAGMIYEQYF. Written as DNA, the CDR3 is TGTGCCAGCTCACCATTTGGTGCAGGGATGATCTACGAGCAGTACTTC.

There are a few counts of this clone. DNA for the CDR3: TGCGCCAGCAGCCCGGGACAGCCGGTGGGCTACACCTTC. Translation gives CASSPGQPVGYTF. The V gene is TRBV5-1, the J gene TRBJ1-2, with 7 bases that match TRBD1. CDR1 is SGHRS and CDR2 is YFSETQ in the germline V gene. J gave up 8 bases and V 4 bases, and 8 bases lay outside the gene matches. There are 13 residues in the CDR3.

V is TRBV4-1 and J is TRBJ2-2; 9 positions match TRBD2. Germline-derived CDR1 and CDR2 are MGHRA and YSYEKL. The CDR3 covers 18 residues. After removal of 3 bases from V and 0 bases from J, the junction contained 8 bases not matched to a gene. CDR3 in DNA: TGCGCCAGCAGCCACGGGACTAGCTATATATCGAACACCGGGGAGCTGTTTTTT. It translates to CASSHGTSYISNTGELFF.

This sequence joins TRBV6-5 and TRBJ2-3, with 9 positions matching TRBD1. The J segment lost 3 bases and the V segment lost 6 bases, leaving 1 base of the junction unmatched. CDR1 is MNHEY, CDR2 SVGAGI, per germline. The CDR3 has 13 amino acids. The CDR3 loop is CASSGQGTDTQYF. The CDR3 DNA is TGTGCCAGCAGCGGACAGGGGACAGATACGCAGTATTTT.

V usage is TRBV29-1 and J usage is TRBJ1-1; TRBD1 agrees at 7 bases. After removal of 6 bases from V and 2 bases from J, the junction contained 3 bases not matched to a gene. Germline-derived CDR1 and CDR2 are SQVTM and ANQGSEA. This CDR3 is 12 amino acids long. The CDR3 is CSVGQYNTEAFF. CDR3 coding DNA: TGCAGCGTGGGACAGTACAACACTGAAGCTTTCTTT.